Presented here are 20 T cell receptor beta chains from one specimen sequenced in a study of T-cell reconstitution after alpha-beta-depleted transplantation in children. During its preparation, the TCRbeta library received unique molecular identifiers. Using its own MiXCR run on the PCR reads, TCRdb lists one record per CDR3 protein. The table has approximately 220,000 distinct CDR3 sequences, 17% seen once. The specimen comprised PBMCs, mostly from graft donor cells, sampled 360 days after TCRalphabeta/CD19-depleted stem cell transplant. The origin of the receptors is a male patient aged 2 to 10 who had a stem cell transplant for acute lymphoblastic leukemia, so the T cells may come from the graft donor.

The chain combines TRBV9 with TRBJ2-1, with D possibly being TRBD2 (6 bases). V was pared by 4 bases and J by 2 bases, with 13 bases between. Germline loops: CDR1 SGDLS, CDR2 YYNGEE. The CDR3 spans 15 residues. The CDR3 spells CASSLGGETYNEQFF. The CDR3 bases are TGTGCCAGCAGCTTGGGCGGGGAGACCTACAATGAGCAGTTCTTC.

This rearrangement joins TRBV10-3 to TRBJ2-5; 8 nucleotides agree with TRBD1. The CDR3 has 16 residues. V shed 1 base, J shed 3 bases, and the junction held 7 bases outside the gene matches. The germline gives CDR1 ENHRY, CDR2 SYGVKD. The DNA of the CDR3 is TGTGCCATCAGTGAGTGGGGGCAGGGGGCCGAAGAGACCCAGTACTTC. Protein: CAISEWGQGAEETQYF.

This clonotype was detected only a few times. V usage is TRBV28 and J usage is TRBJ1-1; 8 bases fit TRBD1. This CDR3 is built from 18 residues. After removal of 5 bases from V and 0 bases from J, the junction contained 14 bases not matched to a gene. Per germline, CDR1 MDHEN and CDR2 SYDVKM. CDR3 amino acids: CASSPPPPRGRLNTEAFF. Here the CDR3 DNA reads TGTGCCAGCAGTCCGCCGCCCCCCAGGGGGCGGTTGAACACTGAAGCTTTCTTT.

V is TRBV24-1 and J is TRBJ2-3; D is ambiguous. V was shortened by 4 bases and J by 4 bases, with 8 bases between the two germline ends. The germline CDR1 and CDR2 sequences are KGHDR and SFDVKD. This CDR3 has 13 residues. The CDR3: CATSEQLADTQYF. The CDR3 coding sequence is TGTGCCACCAGTGAACAGCTCGCAGATACGCAGTATTTT.

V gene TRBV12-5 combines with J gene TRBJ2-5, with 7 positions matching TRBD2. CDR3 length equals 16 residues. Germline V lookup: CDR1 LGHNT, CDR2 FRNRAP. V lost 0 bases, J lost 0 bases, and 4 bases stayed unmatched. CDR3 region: CASGLVPSGNQETQYF. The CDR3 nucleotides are TGTGCTAGTGGTTTGGTACCTAGCGGAAACCAAGAGACCCAGTACTTC.

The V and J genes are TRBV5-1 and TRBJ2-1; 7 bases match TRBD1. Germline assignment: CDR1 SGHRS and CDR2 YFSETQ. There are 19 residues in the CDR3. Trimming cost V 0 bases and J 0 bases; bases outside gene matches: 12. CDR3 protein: CASSLGLLIRDSSYNEQFF. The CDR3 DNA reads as TGCGCCAGCAGCTTGGGTTTACTTATTCGGGACAGCTCCTACAATGAGCAGTTCTTC.

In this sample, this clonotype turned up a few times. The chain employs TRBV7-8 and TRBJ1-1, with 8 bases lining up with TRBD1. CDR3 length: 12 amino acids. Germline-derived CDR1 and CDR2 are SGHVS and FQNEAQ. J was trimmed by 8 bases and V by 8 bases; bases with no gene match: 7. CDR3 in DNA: TGTGCCAGCCAGGGGGCGGCGGTCGAAGCTTTCTTT. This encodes CASQGAAVEAFF.

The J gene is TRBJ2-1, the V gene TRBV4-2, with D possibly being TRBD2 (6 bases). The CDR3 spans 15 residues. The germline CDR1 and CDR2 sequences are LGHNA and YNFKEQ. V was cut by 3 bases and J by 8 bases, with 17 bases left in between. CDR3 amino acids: CASSQGPGVVDEQFF. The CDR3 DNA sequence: TGTGCCAGCAGCCAGGGCCCGGGAGTGGTCGATGAGCAGTTCTTC.

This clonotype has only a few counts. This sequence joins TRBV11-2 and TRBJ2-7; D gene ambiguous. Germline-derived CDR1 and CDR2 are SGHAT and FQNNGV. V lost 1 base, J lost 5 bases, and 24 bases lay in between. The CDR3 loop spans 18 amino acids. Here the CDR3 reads CASSLGLQSTTLWDEQYF. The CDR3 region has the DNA TGTGCCAGCAGCTTAGGGTTACAGAGCACCACTCTATGGGACGAGCAGTACTTC.

The CDR3: CASSLQWAYEQYF. The CDR3 nucleotides read TGTGCCAGCAGTTTACAGTGGGCCTACGAGCAGTACTTC. This chain uses TRBV12-3 or TRBV12-4 with TRBJ2-7; no reliable D call. V lost 2 bases, J lost 2 bases, and 7 bases lay in between. The CDR3 sequence is 13 residues long.

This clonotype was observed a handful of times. CDR3 amino acids: CASSLGPATGTDTQYF. The CDR3 coding sequence is TGTGCCAGCAGCCTGGGACCTGCGACTGGCACAGATACGCAGTATTTT. This rearrangement joins TRBV14 to TRBJ2-3; D may be TRBD1 or TRBD2 (5 bases each). The germline V gene encodes CDR1 SGHDN and CDR2 FVKESK. The V and J ends lost 4 bases and 1 base respectively, with 15 bases between them. This CDR3 is built from 16 residues.

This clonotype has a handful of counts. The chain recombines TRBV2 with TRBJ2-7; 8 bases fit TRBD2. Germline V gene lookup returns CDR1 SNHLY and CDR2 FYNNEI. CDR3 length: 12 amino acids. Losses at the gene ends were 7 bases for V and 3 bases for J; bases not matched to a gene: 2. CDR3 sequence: CASKGTSYEQYF. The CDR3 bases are TGTGCCAGCAAGGGGACTAGCTACGAGCAGTACTTC.

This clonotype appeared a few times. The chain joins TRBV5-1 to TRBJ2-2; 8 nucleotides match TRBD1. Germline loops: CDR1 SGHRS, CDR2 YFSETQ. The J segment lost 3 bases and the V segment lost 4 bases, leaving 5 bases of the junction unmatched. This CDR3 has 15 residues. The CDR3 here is CASSPGGGYTGELFF. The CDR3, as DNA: TGCGCCAGCAGCCCAGGGGGCGGCTACACCGGGGAGCTGTTTTTT.

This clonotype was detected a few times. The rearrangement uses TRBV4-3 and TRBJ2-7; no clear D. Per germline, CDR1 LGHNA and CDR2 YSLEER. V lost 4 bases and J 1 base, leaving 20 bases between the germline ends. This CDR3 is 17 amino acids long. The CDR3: CASSLQPPPAGSYEQYF. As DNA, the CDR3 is TGCGCCAGCAGCCTCCAACCCCCTCCCGCAGGATCCTACGAGCAGTACTTC.

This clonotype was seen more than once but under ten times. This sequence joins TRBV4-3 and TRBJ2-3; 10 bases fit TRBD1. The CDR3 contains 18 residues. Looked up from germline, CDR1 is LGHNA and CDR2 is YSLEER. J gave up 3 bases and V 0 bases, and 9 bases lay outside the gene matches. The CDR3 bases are TGCGCCAGCAGCCAAGACGGCGCAGGGACAGGGGCAACAGATACGCAGTATTTT. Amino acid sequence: CASSQDGAGTGATDTQYF.

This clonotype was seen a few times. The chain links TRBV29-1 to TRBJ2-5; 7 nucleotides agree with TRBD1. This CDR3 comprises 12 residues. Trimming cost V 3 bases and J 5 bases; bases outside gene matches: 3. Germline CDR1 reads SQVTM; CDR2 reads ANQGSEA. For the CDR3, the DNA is TGCAGCGTTGAGAGGGGGCCGGAGACCCAGTACTTC. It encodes CSVERGPETQYF.

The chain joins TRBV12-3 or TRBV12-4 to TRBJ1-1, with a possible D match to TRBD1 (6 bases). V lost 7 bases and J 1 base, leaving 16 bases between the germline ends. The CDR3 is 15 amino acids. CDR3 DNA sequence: TGTGCCAGCACGCCACAACAGGGCAGGAACACTGAAGCTTTCTTT. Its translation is CASTPQQGRNTEAFF.

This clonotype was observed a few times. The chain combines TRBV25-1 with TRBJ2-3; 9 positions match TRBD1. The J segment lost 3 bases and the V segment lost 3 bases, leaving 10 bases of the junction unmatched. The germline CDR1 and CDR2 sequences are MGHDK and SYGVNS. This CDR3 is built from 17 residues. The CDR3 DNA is TGTGCCAGCAGTGACCCCGGACAGGGGACGACGACAGATACGCAGTATTTT. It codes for CASSDPGQGTTTDTQYF.

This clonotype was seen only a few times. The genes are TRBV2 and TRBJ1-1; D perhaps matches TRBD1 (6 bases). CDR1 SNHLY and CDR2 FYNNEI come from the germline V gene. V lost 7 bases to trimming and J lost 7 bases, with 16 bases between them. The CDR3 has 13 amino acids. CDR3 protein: CASKQGGNGEAFF. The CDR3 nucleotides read TGTGCCAGCAAACAGGGAGGTAATGGTGAAGCTTTCTTT. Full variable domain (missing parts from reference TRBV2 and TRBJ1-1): EPEVTQTPSHQVTQMGQEVILRCVPISNHLYFYWYRQILGQKVEFLVSFYNNEISEKSEIFDDQFSVERPDGSNFTLKIRSTKLEDSAMYFCASKQGGNGEAFFGQGTRLTVV.

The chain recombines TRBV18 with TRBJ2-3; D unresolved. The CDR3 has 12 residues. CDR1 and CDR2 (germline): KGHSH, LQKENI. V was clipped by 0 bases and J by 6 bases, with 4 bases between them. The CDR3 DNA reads TGTGCCAGCTCACCACCGCGGGATACGCAGTATTTT. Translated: CASSPPRDTQYF.